This T cell receptor beta chain was sequenced in a study of shared clonotypes between healthy human individuals. Study information: A couple of female and a few male donors aged 18 to 49 were enrolled.

The repertoire was sequenced with immunoSEQ multiplex PCR; TCRdb's copy has only in-frame clones and lacks some. The sample includes a few million clones, more than 90% of them seen just once. CD45RA+ naive and CD45RA-negative memory subsets were separated from CD4+ cells. The CDR3 has 13 amino acids. Germline loops: CDR1 MRHNA, CDR2 SNTAGT. Trimming cost V 5 bases and J 2 bases; bases outside gene matches: 2. As regards this clone: Its antigen is currently unknown. The same CDR3 is also encoded by other DNA sequences in this sample.

Regarding the study as a whole: Clonotypes shared by all four donors outscored non-shared clonotypes in generation probability.

The chain joins TRBV6-4 to TRBJ1-1; 7 positions agree with TRBD1. This TCR was sampled from a man aged 18 to 29 in good health. The material sequenced was naive CD4+ T cells sorted from blood. Specified subset: CD45RA+ positively selected. This chain's CDR3 is CASSRQGNTEAFF. In DNA, the CDR3 is TGTGCCAGCAGTCGACAGGGAAACACTGAAGCTTTCTTT.